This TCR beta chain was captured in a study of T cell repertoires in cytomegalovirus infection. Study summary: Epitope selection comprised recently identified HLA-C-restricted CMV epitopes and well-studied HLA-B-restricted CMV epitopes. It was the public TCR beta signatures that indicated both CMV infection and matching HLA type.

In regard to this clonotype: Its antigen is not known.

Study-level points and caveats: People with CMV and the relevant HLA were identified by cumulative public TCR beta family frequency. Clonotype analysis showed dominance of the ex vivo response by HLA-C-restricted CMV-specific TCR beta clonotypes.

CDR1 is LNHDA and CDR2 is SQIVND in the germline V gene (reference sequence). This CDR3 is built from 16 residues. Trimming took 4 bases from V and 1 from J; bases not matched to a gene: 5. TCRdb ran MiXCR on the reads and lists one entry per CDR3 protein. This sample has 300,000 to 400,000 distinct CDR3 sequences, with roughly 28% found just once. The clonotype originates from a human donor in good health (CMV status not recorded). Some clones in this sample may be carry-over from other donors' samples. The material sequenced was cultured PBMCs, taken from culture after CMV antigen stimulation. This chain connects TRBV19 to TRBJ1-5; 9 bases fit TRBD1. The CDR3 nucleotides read TGTGCCAGTAGTAGACTAGGACAGGGGAGCAATCAGCCCCAGCATTTT. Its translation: CASSRLGQGSNQPQHF.